This T cell receptor (beta chain) is from a study of metastatic and nonmetastatic thyroid tumors. The V end lost 3 bases, the J end lost 5 bases, and 7 bases lay between the germline ends. The germline gives CDR1 LGHNA, CDR2 YNFKEQ. This CDR3 is built from 12 residues. Before thyroid surgery, none of the patients had received any treatment. TCRdb re-analyzed the PCR reads through MiXCR. The table includes about 40,000 clones, about an eighth detected once. At least ten counts were recorded for this clone. The genes are TRBV4-2 and TRBJ1-2; no firm D call. The receptor was derived from a female donor with papillary thyroid cancer or a benign thyroid nodule (not recorded which). Some clones in this sample may be carry-over from other donors' samples. Sample: blood. The CDR3 DNA sequence: TGTGCCAGCAGCCAGGCCAGATATGGCTACACCTTC. Its protein product is CASSQARYGYTF.